This TCR beta chain was documented in a study of beta chain features in type 1 diabetes. The CDR3 runs to 14 residues. CDR1 is SGHDT and CDR2 is YYEEEE in the germline V gene. The trim removed 0 bases at V and 4 bases at J, leaving 2 bases unmatched. Expressed TCRB transcripts got sequenced, as all isolated RNA was reverse transcribed. Profiling relied on immunoSEQ multiplex PCR, and the TCRdb table lists in-frame clones only, not all of them. This sample has approximately 150,000 clones, with 10% found just once. The chain has TRBV5-6 and TRBJ1-2; 8 positions agree with TRBD1. Sequences were obtained from naive CD4+ T cells from blood. The sequence derives from a man aged 18 to 29 in good health. For the CDR3, the DNA is TGTGCCAGCAGCTTGGATACAGGGGGCTATGGCTACACCTTC. Amino acid sequence: CASSLDTGGYGYTF.